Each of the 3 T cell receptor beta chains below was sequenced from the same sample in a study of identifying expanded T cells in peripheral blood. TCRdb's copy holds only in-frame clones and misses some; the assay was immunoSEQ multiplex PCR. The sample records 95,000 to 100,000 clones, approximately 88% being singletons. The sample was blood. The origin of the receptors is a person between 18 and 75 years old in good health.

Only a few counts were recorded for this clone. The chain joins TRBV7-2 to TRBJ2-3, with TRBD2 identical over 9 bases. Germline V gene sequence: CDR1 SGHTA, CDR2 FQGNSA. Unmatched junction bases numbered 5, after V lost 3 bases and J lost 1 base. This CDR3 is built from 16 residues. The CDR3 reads CASSFLSGGRTDTQYF. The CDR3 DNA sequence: TGTGCCAGCAGCTTTCTTAGCGGGGGCCGCACAGATACGCAGTATTTT. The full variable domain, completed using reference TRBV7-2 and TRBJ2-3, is GAGVSQSPSNKVTEKGKDVELRCDPISGHTALYWYRQSLGQGLEFLIYFQGNSAPDKSGLPSDRFSAERTGGSVSTLTIQRTQQEDSAVYLCASSFLSGGRTDTQYFGPGTRLTVL.

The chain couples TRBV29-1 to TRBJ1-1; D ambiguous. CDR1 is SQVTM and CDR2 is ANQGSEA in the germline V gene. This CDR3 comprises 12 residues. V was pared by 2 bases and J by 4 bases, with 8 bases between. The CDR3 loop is CSVEPGGTEAFF. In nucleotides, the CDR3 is TGCAGCGTTGAACCGGGTGGCACTGAAGCTTTCTTT.

The CDR3 is CASSPGDGQPQHF. The CDR3 nucleotides are TGTGCCAGCAGCCCCGGGGATGGCCAGCCCCAGCATTTT. The rearrangement links TRBV7-9 to TRBJ1-5, with D hard to call. In germline, CDR1 is SEHNR, CDR2 FQNEAQ (reference sequence). The V gene lost 5 bases and the J gene lost 7 bases, with 12 bases spanning the gap. The CDR3 is 13 residues long.